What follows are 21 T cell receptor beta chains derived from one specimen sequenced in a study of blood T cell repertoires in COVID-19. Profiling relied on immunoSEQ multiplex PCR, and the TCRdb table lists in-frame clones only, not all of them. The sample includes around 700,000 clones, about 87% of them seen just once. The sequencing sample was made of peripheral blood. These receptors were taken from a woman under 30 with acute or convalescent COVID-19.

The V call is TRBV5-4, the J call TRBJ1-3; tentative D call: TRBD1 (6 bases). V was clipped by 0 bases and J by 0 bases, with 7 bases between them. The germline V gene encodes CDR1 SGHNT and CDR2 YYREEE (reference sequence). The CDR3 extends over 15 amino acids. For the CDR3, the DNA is TGTGCCAGCAGCTTGGGACAGGACTCTGGAAACACCATATATTTT. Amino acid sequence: CASSLGQDSGNTIYF.

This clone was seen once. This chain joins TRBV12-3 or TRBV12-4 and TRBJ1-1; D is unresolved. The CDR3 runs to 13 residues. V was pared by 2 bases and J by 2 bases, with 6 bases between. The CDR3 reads CASSLRVNTEAFF. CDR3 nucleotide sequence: TGTGCCAGCAGTTTACGGGTCAACACTGAAGCTTTCTTT.

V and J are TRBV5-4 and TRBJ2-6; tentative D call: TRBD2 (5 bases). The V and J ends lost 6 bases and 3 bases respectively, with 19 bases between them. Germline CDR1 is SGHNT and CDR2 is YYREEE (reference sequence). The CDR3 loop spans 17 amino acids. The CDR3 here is CASTFGGLGLGANVLTF. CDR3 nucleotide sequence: TGTGCCAGCACTTTCGGCGGATTAGGACTTGGGGCCAACGTCCTGACTTTC.

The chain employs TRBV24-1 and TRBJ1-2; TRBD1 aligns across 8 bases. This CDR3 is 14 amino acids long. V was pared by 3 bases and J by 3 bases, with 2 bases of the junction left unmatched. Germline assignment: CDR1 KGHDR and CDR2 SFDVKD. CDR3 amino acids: CATSDPGQDYGYTF. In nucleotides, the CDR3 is TGTGCCACCAGTGATCCGGGACAGGACTATGGCTACACCTTC.

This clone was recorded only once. The CDR3 spells CSVEIRYEQYF. CDR3 coding DNA: TGCAGCGTTGAAATTCGGTACGAGCAGTACTTC. V and J are TRBV29-1 and TRBJ2-7, with unresolved D. V was shortened by 2 bases and J by 4 bases, with 6 bases between the two germline ends. Germline V gene sequence: CDR1 SQVTM, CDR2 ANQGSEA. The CDR3 covers 11 residues.

The CDR3 spells CASSNWGQIGNEQFF. In DNA form, the CDR3 reads TGTGCCAGCAGCAACTGGGGACAGATAGGCAATGAGCAGTTCTTC. The V gene is TRBV7-3, the J gene TRBJ2-1, with 7 bases lining up with TRBD1. CDR1 and CDR2 (germline): SGHTA, FQGTGA. The CDR3 spans 15 residues. The V gene end was trimmed by 5 bases and the J gene end by 6 bases; junction bases not matched to a gene: 10.

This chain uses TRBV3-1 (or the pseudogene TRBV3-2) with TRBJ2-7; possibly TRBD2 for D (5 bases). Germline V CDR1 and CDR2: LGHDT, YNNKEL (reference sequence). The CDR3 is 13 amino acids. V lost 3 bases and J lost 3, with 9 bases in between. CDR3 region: CASSHRGFYEQYF. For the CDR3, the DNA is TGTGCCAGCAGCCATCGGGGATTCTACGAGCAGTACTTC.

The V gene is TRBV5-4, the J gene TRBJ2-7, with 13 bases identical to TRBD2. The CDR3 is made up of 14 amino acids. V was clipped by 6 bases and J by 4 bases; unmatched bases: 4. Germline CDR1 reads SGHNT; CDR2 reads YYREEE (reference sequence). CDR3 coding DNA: TGTGCCAGCATCCTACTAGCGGGGGGGTACGAGCAGTACTTC. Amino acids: CASILLAGGYEQYF.

The CDR3 DNA reads as TGCAGTGCCAACGGTCAGCCCCAGCATTTT. It translates to CSANGQPQHF. The chain recombines TRBV20-1 with TRBJ1-5; D is unresolved. There are 10 residues in the CDR3. Germline CDR1 is DFQATT and CDR2 is SNEGSKA (reference sequence). The V end was cut by 6 bases, the J end by 6 bases, with 6 bases between.

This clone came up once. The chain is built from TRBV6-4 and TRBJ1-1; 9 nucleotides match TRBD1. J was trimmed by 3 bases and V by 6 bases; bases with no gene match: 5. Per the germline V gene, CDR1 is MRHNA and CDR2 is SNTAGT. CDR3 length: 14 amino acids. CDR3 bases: TGTGCCAGCAGGGACCGGGACAGGGACACTGAAGCTTTCTTT. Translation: CASRDRDRDTEAFF.

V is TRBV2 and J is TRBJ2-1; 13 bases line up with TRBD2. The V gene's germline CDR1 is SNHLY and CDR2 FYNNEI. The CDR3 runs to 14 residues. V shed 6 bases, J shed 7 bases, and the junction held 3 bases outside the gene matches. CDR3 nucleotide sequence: TGTGCCAGCAGACTAGCGGGGGGGCCAAATGAGCAGTTCTTC. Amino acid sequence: CASRLAGGPNEQFF.

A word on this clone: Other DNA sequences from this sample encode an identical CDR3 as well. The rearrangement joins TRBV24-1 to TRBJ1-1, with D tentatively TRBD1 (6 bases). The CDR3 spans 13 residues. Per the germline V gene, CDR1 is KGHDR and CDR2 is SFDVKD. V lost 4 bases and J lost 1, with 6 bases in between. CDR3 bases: TGTGCCACCAGTGACAGGGGGAACACTGAAGCTTTCTTT. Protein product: CATSDRGNTEAFF.

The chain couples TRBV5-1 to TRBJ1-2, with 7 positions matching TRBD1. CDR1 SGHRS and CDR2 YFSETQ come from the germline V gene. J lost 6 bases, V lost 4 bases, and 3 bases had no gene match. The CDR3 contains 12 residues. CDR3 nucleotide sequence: TGCGCCAGCAGCCCAGGGGGACATGGCTACACCTTC. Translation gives CASSPGGHGYTF.

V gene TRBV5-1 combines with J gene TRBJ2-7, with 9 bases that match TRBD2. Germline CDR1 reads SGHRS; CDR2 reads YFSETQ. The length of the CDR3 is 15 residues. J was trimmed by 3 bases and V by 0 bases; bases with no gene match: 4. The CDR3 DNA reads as TGCGCCAGCAGCTTGGTGGCGGGGGGGAACTACGAGCAGTACTTC. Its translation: CASSLVAGGNYEQYF.

DNA for the CDR3: TGCGCCAGCAGCCCCGGGACTAGCGGTCTGGATACGCAGTATTTT. Translating gives CASSPGTSGLDTQYF. The rearrangement links TRBV5-1 to TRBJ2-3, with TRBD2 identical over 11 bases. Germline CDR1 and CDR2: SGHRS and YFSETQ. This CDR3 comprises 15 residues. V was pared by 4 bases and J by 6 bases, with 7 bases of the junction left unmatched.

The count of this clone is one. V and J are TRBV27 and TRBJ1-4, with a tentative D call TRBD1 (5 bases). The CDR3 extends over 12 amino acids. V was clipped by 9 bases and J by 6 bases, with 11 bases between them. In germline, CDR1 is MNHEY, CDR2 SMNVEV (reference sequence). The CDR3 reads CARDKPYEKLFF. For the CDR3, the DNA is TGTGCCAGGGACAAACCCTATGAAAAACTGTTTTTT. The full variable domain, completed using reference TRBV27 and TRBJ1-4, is EAQVTQNPRYLITVTGKKLTVTCSQNMNHEYMSWYRQDPGLGLRQIYYSMNVEVTDKGDVPEGYKVSRKEKRNFPLILESPSPNQTSLYFCARDKPYEKLFFGSGTQLSVL.

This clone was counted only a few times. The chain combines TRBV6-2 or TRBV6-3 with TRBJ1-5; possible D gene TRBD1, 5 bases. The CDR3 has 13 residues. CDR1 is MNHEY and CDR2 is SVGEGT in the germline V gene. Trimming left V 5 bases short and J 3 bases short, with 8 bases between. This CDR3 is CASSQTDNQPQHF. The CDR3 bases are TGTGCCAGCAGTCAGACAGACAATCAGCCCCAGCATTTT.

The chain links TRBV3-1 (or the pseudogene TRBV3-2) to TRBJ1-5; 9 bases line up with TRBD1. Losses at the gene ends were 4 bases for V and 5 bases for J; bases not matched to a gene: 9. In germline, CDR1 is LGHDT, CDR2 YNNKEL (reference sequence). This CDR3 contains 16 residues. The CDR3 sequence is CASSLSDRGVYQPQHF. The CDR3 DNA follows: TGTGCCAGCAGCCTCAGCGACAGGGGGGTATATCAGCCCCAGCATTTT.

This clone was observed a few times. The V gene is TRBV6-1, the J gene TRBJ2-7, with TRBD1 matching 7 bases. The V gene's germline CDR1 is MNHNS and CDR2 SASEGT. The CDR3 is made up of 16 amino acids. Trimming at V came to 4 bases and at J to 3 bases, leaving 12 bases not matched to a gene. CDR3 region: CASSGVPGQPFYEQYF. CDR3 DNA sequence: TGTGCCAGCAGTGGCGTTCCGGGACAGCCATTCTACGAGCAGTACTTC.

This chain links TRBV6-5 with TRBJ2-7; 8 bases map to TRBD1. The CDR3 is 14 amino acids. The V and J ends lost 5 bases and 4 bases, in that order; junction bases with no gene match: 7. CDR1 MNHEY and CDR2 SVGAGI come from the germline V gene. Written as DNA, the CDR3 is TGTGCCAGCAGTCCCTCGGGACAGGTGTACGAGCAGTACTTC. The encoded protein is CASSPSGQVYEQYF.

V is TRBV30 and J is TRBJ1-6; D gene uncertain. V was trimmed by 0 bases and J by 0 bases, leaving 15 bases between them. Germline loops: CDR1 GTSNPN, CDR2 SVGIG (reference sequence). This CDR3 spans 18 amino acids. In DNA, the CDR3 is TGTGCCTGGAGTGTATACGAGCCCGAGAGCTCCTATAATTCACCCCTCCACTTT. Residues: CAWSVYEPESSYNSPLHF.